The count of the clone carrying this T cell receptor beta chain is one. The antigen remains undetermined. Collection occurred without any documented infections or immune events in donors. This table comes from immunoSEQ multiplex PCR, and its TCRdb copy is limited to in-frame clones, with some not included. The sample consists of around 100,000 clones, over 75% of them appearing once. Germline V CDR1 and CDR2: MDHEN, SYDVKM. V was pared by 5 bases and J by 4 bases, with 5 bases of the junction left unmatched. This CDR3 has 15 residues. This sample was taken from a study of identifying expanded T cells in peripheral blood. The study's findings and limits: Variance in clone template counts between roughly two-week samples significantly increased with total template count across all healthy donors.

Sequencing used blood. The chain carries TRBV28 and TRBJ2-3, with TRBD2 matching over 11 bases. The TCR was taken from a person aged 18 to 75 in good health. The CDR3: CASSLLAGEADTQYF. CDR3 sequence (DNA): TGTGCCAGCAGTCTACTAGCGGGAGAGGCAGATACGCAGTATTTT.